Following are 13 T cell receptor beta chains from one sample sequenced in a study of blood T cell repertoires in COVID-19. TCRdb's table, derived via immunoSEQ multiplex PCR, lists solely in-frame clones and lacks some. The sample yields some 370,000 clones, approximately 87% seen once. Material: peripheral blood. Every receptor here comes from a woman aged 30 to 39 with COVID-19, enrolled during active disease.

This chain joins TRBV30 and TRBJ2-7; D perhaps matches TRBD1 (5 bases). Germline V gene data show CDR1 as GTSNPN and CDR2 as SVGIG (reference sequence). V lost 6 bases, J lost 2 bases, and 14 bases lay in between. The CDR3 spans 13 residues. The CDR3 protein is CACRTLKPYEQYF. CDR3 DNA: TGTGCCTGCCGGACACTAAAGCCCTACGAGCAGTACTTC.

The V and J genes are TRBV6-1 and TRBJ2-2, with D hard to call. V lost 1 base to trimming and J lost 3 bases, with 3 bases between them. The CDR3 runs to 13 residues. Germline CDR1 and CDR2: MNHNS and SASEGT. CDR3 coding DNA: TGTGCCAGCAGTGAAGGAGACACCGGGGAGCTGTTTTTT. Amino acids: CASSEGDTGELFF.

The rearrangement joins TRBV18 to TRBJ1-6; no clear D. The CDR3 is 16 residues long. Germline V gives CDR1 KGHSH, CDR2 LQKENI. Trimming left V 5 bases short and J 6 bases short, with 17 bases between. The CDR3 reads CASSAKSPRSNSPLHF. CDR3 DNA sequence: TGTGCCAGCTCAGCAAAGTCCCCGCGGAGTAATTCACCCCTCCACTTT.

The V and J genes are TRBV6-2 or TRBV6-3 and TRBJ2-7, with a weak D call TRBD2 (6 bases). The CDR3 runs 15 residues. Deletions cut 6 bases from V and 3 bases from J, with 18 bases between. Germline CDR1 reads MNHEY; CDR2 reads SVGEGT. The CDR3 region is CASRYGTSLFYEQYF. DNA for the CDR3: TGTGCCAGCAGGTACGGGACTTCCCTTTTCTACGAGCAGTACTTC.

V gene TRBV9 combines with J gene TRBJ2-1, with D uncertain. The germline V and J ends were trimmed by 0 bases and 5 bases, with 6 bases remaining between them. CDR1 SGDLS and CDR2 YYNGEE come from the germline V gene. The CDR3 length is 13 residues. DNA of the CDR3: TGTGCCAGCAGCGTAGTTCCGGACAATGAGCAGTTCTTC. Amino acids: CASSVVPDNEQFF.

This chain's CDR3 is CASSLGLDNEQFF. The DNA of the CDR3 is TGCGCCAGCAGCCTAGGACTCGACAATGAGCAGTTCTTC. The V and J genes are TRBV5-1 and TRBJ2-1; weak D call: TRBD2 (5 bases). This CDR3 has 13 amino acids. V dropped 4 bases and J dropped 5 bases, with 10 bases sitting between them. Germline V lookup: CDR1 SGHRS, CDR2 YFSETQ. The variable domain in full, with the rest retrieved from reference TRBV5-1 and TRBJ2-1, is KAGVTQTPRYLIKTRGQQVTLSCSPISGHRSVSWYQQTPGQGLQFLFEYFSETQRNKGNFPGRFSGRQFSNSRSEMNVSTLELGDSALYLCASSLGLDNEQFFGPGTRLTVL.

The chain recombines TRBV25-1 with TRBJ2-2; TRBD1 might be the D (6 bases). The CDR3 is 15 amino acids. V lost 5 bases to trimming and J lost 4 bases, with 14 bases between them. CDR1 is MGHDK and CDR2 is SYGVNS in the germline V gene. CDR3 in amino acids: CASSPQGSSTGELFF. DNA for the CDR3: TGTGCCAGCAGTCCCCAGGGGTCTAGCACCGGGGAGCTGTTTTTT.

This clone was seen a single time. The genes are TRBV5-1 and TRBJ2-1, with TRBD2 matching over 7 bases. The CDR3 has 12 amino acids. J lost 6 bases, V lost 4 bases, and 1 base had no gene match. Germline assignment: CDR1 SGHRS and CDR2 YFSETQ. The CDR3 is CASSRLANEQFF. CDR3 coding DNA: TGCGCCAGCAGCCGACTAGCCAATGAGCAGTTCTTC.

This chain links TRBV27 with TRBJ1-1; a possible D gene is TRBD1 (5 bases). The CDR3 sequence is 13 residues long. V lost 4 bases and J 2 bases, leaving 8 bases between the germline ends. Germline V lookup: CDR1 MNHEY, CDR2 SMNVEV (reference sequence). The CDR3 DNA follows: TGTGCCAGCAGTTCTCAGGGAAACACTGAAGCTTTCTTT. It yields the protein CASSSQGNTEAFF.

This chain's CDR3 is CASSLRQGPGELFF. The CDR3, as DNA: TGTGCCAGCAGCTTAAGGCAGGGTCCCGGGGAGCTGTTTTTT. The J gene is TRBJ2-2, the V gene TRBV11-3; maybe TRBD1 (5 bases). The V end lost 2 bases, the J end lost 6 bases, and 10 bases lay between the germline ends. The CDR3 consists of 14 residues. The V gene's germline CDR1 is SGHNT and CDR2 YENEEA.

J is TRBJ2-2 and V is TRBV28; D may be TRBD1 (6 bases). The CDR3 is 16 residues long. V was shortened by 1 base and J by 3 bases, with 12 bases between the two germline ends. Germline V CDR1 and CDR2: MDHEN, SYDVKM. This CDR3 reads CASSLFAGVDTGELFF. In DNA, the CDR3 is TGTGCCAGCAGTTTATTTGCAGGGGTGGACACCGGGGAGCTGTTTTTT.

The chain has TRBV6-2 or TRBV6-3 and TRBJ2-2; 10 nucleotides align to TRBD2. CDR1 is MNHEY, CDR2 SVGEGT, per germline. The J segment lost 1 base and the V segment lost 5 bases, leaving 7 bases of the junction unmatched. The CDR3 consists of 17 residues. The CDR3 sequence is CASSTPGLALNTGELFF. Here the CDR3 DNA reads TGTGCCAGCAGTACCCCGGGACTAGCGTTGAACACCGGGGAGCTGTTTTTT.

This clone was seen more than once but under ten times. J is TRBJ2-2 and V is TRBV4-1; 7 nucleotides match TRBD2. Trimming at V came to 4 bases and at J to 3 bases, leaving 8 bases not matched to a gene. Per germline, CDR1 MGHRA and CDR2 YSYEKL. The CDR3 totals 16 residues. In nucleotides, the CDR3 is TGCGCCAGCAGCCCTAGCGGCGGGGAGGACACCGGGGAGCTGTTTTTT. Its translation: CASSPSGGEDTGELFF.